This TCR beta chain was documented in a study of Graves' ophthalmopathy and Graves' hyperthyroidism. This clonotype was found a few times. Its antigen is still unknown. This may come from a read error, since a much larger clone is one base off. From RNA, the CDR3 regions of TCR beta chains were amplified and sequenced. HTBI primers served in a first-round RT-PCR, which a second-round multiplex PCR followed. One entry per CDR3 protein results from TCRdb running MiXCR on the multiplex PCR reads. Here the sample spans hundreds of thousands of distinct CDR3 sequences, roughly an eighth being singletons. Disease in donors with ophthalmopathy had moderate-to-severe activity, CAS ≥3, NOSPECS ≥4 and under 3 months' duration. Findings of the study overall: Ophthalmopathy versus stable hyperthyroidism: 13-signature model gave around 85% sensitivity, less than 82% specificity. The authors also found most expanded thyroid clonotypes above 0.001 frequency in blood.

Trimming took off 11 bases at V and 0 bases at J, with 22 bases between the two ends. CDR1 and CDR2 (germline): MNHNS, SASEGT. CDR3 length: 17 residues. The TCR originated in a woman aged 25-40 years with Graves' ophthalmopathy. The sample comprised blood. The chain couples TRBV6-1 to TRBJ2-2; either TRBD1 or TRBD2 may supply D (5 bases each). CDR3 sequence: CAGTSRGAATNTGELFF. In DNA form, the CDR3 reads TGTGCCGGCACCTCACGAGGGGCGGCAACGAACACCGGGGAGCTGTTTTTT.